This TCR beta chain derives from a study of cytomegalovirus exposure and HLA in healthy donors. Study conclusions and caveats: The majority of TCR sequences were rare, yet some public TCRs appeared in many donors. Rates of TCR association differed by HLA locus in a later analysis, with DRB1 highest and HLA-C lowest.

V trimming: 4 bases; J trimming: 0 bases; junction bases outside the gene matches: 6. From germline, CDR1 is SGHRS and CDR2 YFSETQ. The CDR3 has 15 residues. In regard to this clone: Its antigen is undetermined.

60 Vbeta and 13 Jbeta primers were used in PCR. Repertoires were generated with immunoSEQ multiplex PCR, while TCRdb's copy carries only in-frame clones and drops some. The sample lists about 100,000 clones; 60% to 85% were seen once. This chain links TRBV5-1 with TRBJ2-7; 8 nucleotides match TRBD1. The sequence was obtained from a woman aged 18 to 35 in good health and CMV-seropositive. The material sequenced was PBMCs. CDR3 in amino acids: CASSPDRVSSYEQYF. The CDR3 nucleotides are TGCGCCAGCAGCCCGGACAGGGTCAGCTCCTACGAGCAGTACTTC. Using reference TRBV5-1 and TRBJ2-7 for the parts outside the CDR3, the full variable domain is KAGVTQTPRYLIKTRGQQVTLSCSPISGHRSVSWYQQTPGQGLQFLFEYFSETQRNKGNFPGRFSGRQFSNSRSEMNVSTLELGDSALYLCASSPDRVSSYEQYFGPGTRLTVT.